Reported below is one T cell receptor (beta chain). The target antigen is unknown. This record belongs to a study of cytomegalovirus exposure and HLA in healthy donors. Vbeta (60) and Jbeta (13) primers were used in the PCR. Profiling relied on immunoSEQ multiplex PCR, and the TCRdb table lists in-frame clones only, not all of them. The sample shows under 150,000 clones, roughly 79% of them seen only once. Study-level results: Per a later analysis, about 15,000 TCR beta sequences showed association with HLA alleles at 0.05 false discovery rate. Trimming of TCR beta V- and J-genes showed a link, identified in a later analysis, to a missense DCLRE1C variant. Some V segments (TRBV6-2 and TRBV6-3 among them) were excluded as indistinguishable.

The CDR3 consists of 16 residues. Input material: PBMCs. J is TRBJ1-2 and V is TRBV12-2. TRBV12-2 corresponds to a pseudogene. This receptor was obtained from a young man in good health and CMV-seronegative. The CDR3 bases are TGTGCAAGTCGCTTAGCCCAAAGAAGCACTAACTATGGCTACACCTTC. Translating it yields CASRLAQRSTNYGYTF.